This TCR beta chain was sequenced during a study of cytomegalovirus exposure and HLA in healthy donors. Repertoires were generated with immunoSEQ multiplex PCR, while TCRdb's copy carries only in-frame clones and drops some. The sample has 60,000 to 90,000 clones; around four fifths are singletons. Germline assignment: CDR1 MGHRA and CDR2 YSYEKL. This CDR3 contains 14 residues. Trimming pared 0 bases from V and 7 bases from J, leaving 9 bases between. What was sequenced was PBMCs. The chain has TRBV4-1 and TRBJ1-4; D not certain. The clonotype comes from a man younger than 45 in good health and CMV-seronegative. CDR3 residues: CASSQDWPGEKLFF. CDR3 sequence (DNA): TGCGCCAGCAGCCAAGACTGGCCGGGTGAAAAACTGTTTTTT.